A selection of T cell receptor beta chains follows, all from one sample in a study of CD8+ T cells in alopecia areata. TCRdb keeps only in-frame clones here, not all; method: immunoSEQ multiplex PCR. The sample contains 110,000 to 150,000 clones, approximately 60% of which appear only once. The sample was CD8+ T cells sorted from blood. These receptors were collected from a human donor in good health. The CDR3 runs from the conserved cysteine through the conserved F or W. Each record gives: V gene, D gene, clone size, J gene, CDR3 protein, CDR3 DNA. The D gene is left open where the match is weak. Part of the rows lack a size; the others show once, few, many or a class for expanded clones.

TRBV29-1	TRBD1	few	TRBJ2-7	CSAWDRETYEQYF	TGCAGCGCCTGGGACAGGGAAACCTACGAGCAGTACTTC
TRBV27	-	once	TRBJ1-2	CASSPMKGPYGYTF	TGTGCCAGCAGTCCGATGAAGGGGCCCTATGGCTACACCTTC
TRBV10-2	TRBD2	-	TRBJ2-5	CASKTSGQTQYF	TGCGCCAGCAAAACTAGCGGCCAGACCCAGTACTTC
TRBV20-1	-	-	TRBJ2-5	CSARGLTTQYF	TGCAGTGCTAGAGGCCTTACGACCCAGTACTTC
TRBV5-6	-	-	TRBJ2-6	CASSFGSGANVLTF	TGTGCCAGCAGCTTTGGCTCTGGGGCCAACGTCCTGACTTTC
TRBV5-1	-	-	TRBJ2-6	CASSLEGVGGANVLTF	TGCGCCAGCAGCTTGGAAGGGGTTGGTGGGGCCAACGTCCTGACTTTC
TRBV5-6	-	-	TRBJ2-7	CASSGASFYYEQYF	TGTGCCAGCAGCGGGGCCTCATTTTACTACGAGCAGTACTTC
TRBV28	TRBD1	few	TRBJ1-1	CASSLTDREEAFF	TGTGCCAGCAGCCTCACGGACAGGGAGGAAGCTTTCTTT
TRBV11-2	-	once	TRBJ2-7	CASSSGAIRYF	TGTGCCAGCAGCTCCGGGGCAATACGTTACTTC
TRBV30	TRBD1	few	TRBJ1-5	CAWSAADRGPGPQHF	TGTGCCTGGAGTGCGGCGGACAGGGGGCCAGGGCCCCAGCATTTT
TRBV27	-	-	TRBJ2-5	CASSLSTGAETQYF	TGTGCCAGCAGTTTATCGACTGGGGCAGAGACCCAGTACTTC
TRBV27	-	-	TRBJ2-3	CASSPESTPRGQYF	TGTGCCAGCAGCCCGGAAAGTACACCACGGGGGCAGTATTTT
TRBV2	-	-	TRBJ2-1	CASSLTVSSYNEQFF	TGTGCCAGCAGCCTGACAGTGAGCTCCTACAATGAGCAGTTCTTC
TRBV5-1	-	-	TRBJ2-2	CASSLSWGRELFF	TGCGCCAGCAGCTTGAGTTGGGGCCGGGAGCTGTTTTTT
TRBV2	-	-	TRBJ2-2	CASSDAYFTYGNTGELFF	TGTGCCAGCAGTGATGCCTATTTCACCTACGGGAACACCGGGGAGCTGTTTTTT
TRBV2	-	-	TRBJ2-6	CASSMDSGANVLTF	TGTGCCAGCAGTATGGACTCTGGGGCCAACGTCCTGACTTTC
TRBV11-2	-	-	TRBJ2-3	CASSLARAFPDTQYF	TGTGCCAGCAGCTTAGCCCGAGCCTTCCCAGATACACAGTATTTT